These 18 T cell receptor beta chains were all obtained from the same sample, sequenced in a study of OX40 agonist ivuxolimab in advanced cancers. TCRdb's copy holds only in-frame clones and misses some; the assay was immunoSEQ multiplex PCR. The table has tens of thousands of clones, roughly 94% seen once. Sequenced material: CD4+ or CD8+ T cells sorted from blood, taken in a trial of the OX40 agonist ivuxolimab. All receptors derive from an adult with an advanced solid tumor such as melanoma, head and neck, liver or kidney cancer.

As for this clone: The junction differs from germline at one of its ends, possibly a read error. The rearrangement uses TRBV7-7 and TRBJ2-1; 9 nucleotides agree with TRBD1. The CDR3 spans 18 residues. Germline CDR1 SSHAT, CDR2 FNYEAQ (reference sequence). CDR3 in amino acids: CASSPPRGTGSSYNEQFF. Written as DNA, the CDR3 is TGTGCTAGCAGCCCGCCCCGCGGGACAGGGAGCTCCTACAATGAGCAGTTCTTC.

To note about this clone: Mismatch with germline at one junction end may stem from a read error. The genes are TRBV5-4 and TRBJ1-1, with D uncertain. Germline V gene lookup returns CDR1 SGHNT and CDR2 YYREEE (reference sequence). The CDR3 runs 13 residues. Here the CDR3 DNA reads TGCGCCAGCAGCCAGGCTGGGAACACTGAAGCTTTCTTT. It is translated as CASSQAGNTEAFF.

The CDR3 region has the DNA TGCGCCAGCAGCCCGTGGGCGAGGACTGACGGGGAGCTGTTTTTT. Its protein is CASSPWARTDGELFF. The chain has TRBV4-3 and TRBJ2-2; the D gene is possibly TRBD2 (5 bases). Trimming took 4 bases from V and 7 from J, leaving 16 bases between them. Germline V CDR1 and CDR2: LGHNA, YSLEER. The CDR3 length is 15 residues.

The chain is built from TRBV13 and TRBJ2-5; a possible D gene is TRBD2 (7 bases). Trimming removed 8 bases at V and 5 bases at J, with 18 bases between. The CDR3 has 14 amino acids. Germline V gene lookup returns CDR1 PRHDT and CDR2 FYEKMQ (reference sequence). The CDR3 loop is CASSFRGAGETQYF. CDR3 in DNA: TGTGCCAGCTCCTTCCGGGGGGCGGGGGAGACCCAGTACTTC.

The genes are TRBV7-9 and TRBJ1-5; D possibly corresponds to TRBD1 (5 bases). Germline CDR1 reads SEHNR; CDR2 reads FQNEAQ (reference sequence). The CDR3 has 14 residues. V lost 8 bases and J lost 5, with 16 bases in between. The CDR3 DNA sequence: TGTGCCAGCCAATCTGATGGGGCGGATCAGCCCCAGCATTTT. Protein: CASQSDGADQPQHF.

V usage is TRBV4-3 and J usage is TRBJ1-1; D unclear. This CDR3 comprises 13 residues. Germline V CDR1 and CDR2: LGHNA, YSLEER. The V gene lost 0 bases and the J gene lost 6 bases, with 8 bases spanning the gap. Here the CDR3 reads CASSQDLGSEAFF. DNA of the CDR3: TGCGCCAGCAGCCAAGATCTGGGGTCTGAAGCTTTCTTT.

CDR3 bases: TGTGCCAGCAGCCCTACATGGAACACTGAAGCTTTCTTT. Encoded protein: CASSPTWNTEAFF. V gene TRBV27 combines with J gene TRBJ1-1, with D hard to call. Germline values: CDR1 MNHEY, CDR2 SMNVEV (reference sequence). The germline V and J ends were trimmed by 6 bases and 1 base, with 9 bases remaining between them. The CDR3 is 13 amino acids.

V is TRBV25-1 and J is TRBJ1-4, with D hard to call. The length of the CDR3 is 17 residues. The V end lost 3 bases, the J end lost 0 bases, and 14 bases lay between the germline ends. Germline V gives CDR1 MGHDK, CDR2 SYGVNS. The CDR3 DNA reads TGTGCCAGCAGTGAGTCGGGGTTCTTTGCAACTAATGAAAAACTGTTTTTT. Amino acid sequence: CASSESGFFATNEKLFF.

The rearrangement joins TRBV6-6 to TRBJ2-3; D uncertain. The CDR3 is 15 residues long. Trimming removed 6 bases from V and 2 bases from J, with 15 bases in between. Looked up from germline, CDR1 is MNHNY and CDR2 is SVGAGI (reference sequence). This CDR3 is CASSSADSLTDTQYF. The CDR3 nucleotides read TGTGCCAGCAGCTCCGCAGACTCCCTCACAGATACGCAGTATTTT.

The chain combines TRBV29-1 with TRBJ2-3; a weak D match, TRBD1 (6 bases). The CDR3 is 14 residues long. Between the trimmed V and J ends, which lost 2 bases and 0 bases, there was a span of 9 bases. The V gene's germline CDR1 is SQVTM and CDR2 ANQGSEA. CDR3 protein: CSVEYRASTDTQYF. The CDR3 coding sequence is TGCAGCGTTGAATACAGGGCCAGCACAGATACGCAGTATTTT.

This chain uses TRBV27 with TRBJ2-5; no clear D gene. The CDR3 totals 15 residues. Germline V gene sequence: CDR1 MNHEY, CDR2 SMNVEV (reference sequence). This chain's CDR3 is CAVADGYQYQETQYF. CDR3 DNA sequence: TGTGCGGTGGCGGACGGCTACCAGTACCAAGAGACCCAGTACTTC.

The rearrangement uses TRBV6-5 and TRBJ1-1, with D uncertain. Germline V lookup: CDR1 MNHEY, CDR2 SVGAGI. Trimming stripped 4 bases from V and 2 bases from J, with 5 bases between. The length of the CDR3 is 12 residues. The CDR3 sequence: CASSSVNTEAFF. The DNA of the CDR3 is TGTGCCAGCAGTTCGGTCAACACTGAAGCTTTCTTT.

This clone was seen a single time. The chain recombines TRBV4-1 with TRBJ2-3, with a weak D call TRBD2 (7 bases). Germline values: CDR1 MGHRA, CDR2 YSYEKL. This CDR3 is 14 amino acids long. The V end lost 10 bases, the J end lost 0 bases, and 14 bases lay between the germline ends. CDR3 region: CATWGGGSTDTQYF. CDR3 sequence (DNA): TGCGCCACCTGGGGAGGGGGGAGCACAGATACGCAGTATTTT.

The CDR3 sequence is CASRGADTQYF. CDR3 bases: TGTGCCAGCAGAGGTGCAGATACGCAGTATTTT. J is TRBJ2-3 and V is TRBV5-6; D call uncertain. Germline CDR1 reads SGHDT; CDR2 reads YYEEEE. The CDR3 is 11 residues long. Trimming took off 5 bases at V and 4 bases at J, with 5 bases between the two ends.

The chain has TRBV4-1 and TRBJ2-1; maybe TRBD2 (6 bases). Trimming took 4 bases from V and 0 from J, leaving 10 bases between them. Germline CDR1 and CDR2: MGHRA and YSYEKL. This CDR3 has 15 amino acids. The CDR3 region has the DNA TGCGCCAGCAGCCCCCCGGGGGTCTCCTACAATGAGCAGTTCTTC. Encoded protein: CASSPPGVSYNEQFF.

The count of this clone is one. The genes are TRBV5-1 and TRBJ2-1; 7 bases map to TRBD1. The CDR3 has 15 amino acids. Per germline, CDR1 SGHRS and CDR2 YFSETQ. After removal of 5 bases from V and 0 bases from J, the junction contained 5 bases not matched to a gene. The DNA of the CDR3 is TGCGCCAGCAGATTCAGGGGGAGCTCCTACAATGAGCAGTTCTTC. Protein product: CASRFRGSSYNEQFF.

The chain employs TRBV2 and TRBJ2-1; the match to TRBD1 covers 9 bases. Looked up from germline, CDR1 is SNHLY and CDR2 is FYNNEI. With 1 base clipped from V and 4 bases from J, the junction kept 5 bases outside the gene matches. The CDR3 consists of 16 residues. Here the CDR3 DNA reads TGTGCCAGCAGTGAAGTTGGACAGGGGTATTACAATGAGCAGTTCTTC. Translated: CASSEVGQGYYNEQFF. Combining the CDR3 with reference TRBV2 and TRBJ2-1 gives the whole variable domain EPEVTQTPSHQVTQMGQEVILRCVPISNHLYFYWYRQILGQKVEFLVSFYNNEISEKSEIFDDQFSVERPDGSNFTLKIRSTKLEDSAMYFCASSEVGQGYYNEQFFGPGTRLTVL.

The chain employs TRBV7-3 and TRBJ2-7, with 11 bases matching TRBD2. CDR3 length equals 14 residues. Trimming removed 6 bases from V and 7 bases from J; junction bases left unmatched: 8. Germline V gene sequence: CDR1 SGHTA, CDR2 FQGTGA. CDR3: CASRYRLAGLEQYF. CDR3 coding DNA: TGTGCCAGCAGGTACAGACTAGCGGGATTGGAGCAGTACTTC.